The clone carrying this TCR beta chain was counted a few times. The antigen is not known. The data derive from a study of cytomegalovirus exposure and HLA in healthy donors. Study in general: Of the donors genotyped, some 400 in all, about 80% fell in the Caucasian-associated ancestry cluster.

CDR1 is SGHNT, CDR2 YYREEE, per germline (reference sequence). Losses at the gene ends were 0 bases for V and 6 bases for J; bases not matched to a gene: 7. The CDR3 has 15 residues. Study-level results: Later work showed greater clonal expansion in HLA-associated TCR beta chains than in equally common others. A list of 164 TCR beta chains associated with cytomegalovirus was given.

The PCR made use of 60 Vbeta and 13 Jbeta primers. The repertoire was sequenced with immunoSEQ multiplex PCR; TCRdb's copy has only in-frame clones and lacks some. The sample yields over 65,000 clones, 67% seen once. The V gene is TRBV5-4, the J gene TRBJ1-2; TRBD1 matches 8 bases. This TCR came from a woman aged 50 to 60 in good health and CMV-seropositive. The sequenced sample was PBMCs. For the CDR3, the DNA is TGTGCCAGCAGCTTGGAAACAGGGGGAAGGGATGGCTACACCTTC. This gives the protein CASSLETGGRDGYTF. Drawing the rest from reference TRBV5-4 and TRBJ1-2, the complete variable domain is ETGVTQSPTHLIKTRGQQVTLRCSSQSGHNTVSWYQQALGQGPQFIFQYYREEENGRGNFPPRFSGLQFPNYSSELNVNALELDDSALYLCASSLETGGRDGYTFGSGTRLTVV.